This entry lists 22 T cell receptor beta chains sequenced from one sample in a study of blood T cell repertoires in COVID-19. Data came from immunoSEQ multiplex PCR; TCRdb stores just in-frame clones and leaves some out. This sample yields approximately 200,000 clones, of which 86% are seen a single time; under 3% belongs to the top ten. Sequencing was performed on peripheral blood. The receptor source for this set is a woman in her 30s with active or convalescent COVID-19.

This chain joins TRBV5-1 and TRBJ2-2; D perhaps matches TRBD2 (5 bases). The CDR3 is 13 amino acids. V was clipped by 3 bases and J by 4 bases, with 7 bases between them. CDR1 and CDR2 (germline): SGHRS, YFSETQ. CDR3 in amino acids: CASSSAGTGELFF. Written as DNA, the CDR3 is TGCGCCAGCAGCTCCGCGGGCACCGGGGAGCTGTTTTTT.

This rearrangement joins TRBV19 to TRBJ2-2; D remains unclear. From germline, CDR1 is LNHDA and CDR2 SQIVND (reference sequence). V dropped 1 base and J dropped 4 bases, with 4 bases sitting between them. The CDR3 is 13 amino acids. The CDR3 loop reads CASSIARTGELFF. Here the CDR3 DNA reads TGTGCCAGTAGTATAGCTCGCACCGGGGAGCTGTTTTTT.

This clone appeared a single time. The CDR3 DNA reads as TGTGCCAGCAGCCAAGACCTGAGTAACTATGGCTACACCTTC. It specifies CASSQDLSNYGYTF. The gene calls are TRBV3-1 (or the pseudogene TRBV3-2) and TRBJ1-2; unclear D gene. CDR1 is LGHDT, CDR2 YNNKEL, per germline (reference sequence). The V end was cut by 0 bases, the J end by 1 base, with 6 bases between. This CDR3 has 14 residues.

This clone has a single count. The genes are TRBV2 and TRBJ1-6; D is unresolved. Germline V gene sequence: CDR1 SNHLY, CDR2 FYNNEI. This CDR3 is 15 amino acids long. Deletions cut 4 bases from V and 3 bases from J, with 10 bases between. DNA for the CDR3: TGTGCCAGCAGTGTCGAGGCCAGCTATAATTCACCCCTCCACTTT. Translating it yields CASSVEASYNSPLHF.

This chain links TRBV5-4 with TRBJ2-3; 7 bases are shared with TRBD1. The V and J ends lost 4 bases and 0 bases, in that order; junction bases with no gene match: 11. This CDR3 region has 17 residues. Germline values: CDR1 SGHNT, CDR2 YYREEE (reference sequence). This CDR3 is CASSPGQLLLSTDTQYF. CDR3 bases: TGTGCCAGCAGCCCGGGACAGCTACTCTTAAGCACAGATACGCAGTATTTT.

V is TRBV7-9 and J is TRBJ1-1, with D possibly TRBD1 on 5 matching bases. The CDR3 spans 13 residues. The germline V gene encodes CDR1 SEHNR and CDR2 FQNEAQ (reference sequence). With 5 bases removed from V and 1 base from J, the gap between germline ends came to 8 bases. In nucleotides, the CDR3 is TGTGCCAGCAGCGCGACAGCGAACACTGAAGCTTTCTTT. It yields the protein CASSATANTEAFF.

This clone was seen more than once but under ten times. The rearrangement joins TRBV5-1 to TRBJ2-5; 11 positions match TRBD2. The CDR3 sequence is 19 residues long. V trimming: 0 bases; J trimming: 1 base; junction bases outside the gene matches: 11. CDR1 and CDR2 (germline): SGHRS, YFSETQ. The CDR3 region is CASSLAMGGSGRAQETQYF. As DNA, the CDR3 is TGCGCCAGCAGCTTGGCCATGGGAGGTAGCGGGAGGGCCCAAGAGACCCAGTACTTC.

The chain uses TRBV6-5 and TRBJ1-1, with TRBD1 identical over 7 bases. The length of the CDR3 is 12 residues. V shed 5 bases and J 11 bases; nucleotides not matched to a gene: 8. CDR1 is MNHEY and CDR2 is SVGAGI in the germline V gene. The CDR3 nucleotides read TGTGCCAGCAGTCCGCCGACAGGGAATGCTTTCTTT. Protein: CASSPPTGNAFF.

This chain joins TRBV15 and TRBJ2-7; the D gene is possibly TRBD2 (6 bases). Germline lookup yields CDR1 LNHNV and CDR2 YYDKDF (reference sequence). The CDR3 loop spans 15 amino acids. V lost 0 bases and J 7 bases, leaving 16 bases between the germline ends. The CDR3 region has the DNA TGTGCCACCAGCAGAGATCCGGGAGCTGTAGGGGAGCAGTACTTC. This sequence encodes CATSRDPGAVGEQYF.

The chain employs TRBV2 and TRBJ1-2, with 8 bases that match TRBD1. The trim removed 3 bases at V and 4 bases at J, leaving 16 bases unmatched. Germline V gene lookup returns CDR1 SNHLY and CDR2 FYNNEI. The CDR3 spans 18 residues. The CDR3: CASSDSTLVGTGIYGYTF. The DNA of the CDR3 is TGTGCCAGCAGTGATTCTACTTTGGTTGGGACAGGAATCTATGGCTACACCTTC.

The chain recombines TRBV5-6 with TRBJ1-2; D might be TRBD1 (6 bases). Trimming removed 5 bases from V and 3 bases from J, with 17 bases in between. In germline, CDR1 is SGHDT, CDR2 YYEEEE. The CDR3 runs to 15 residues. This CDR3 reads CASSLTGSTYYGYTF. The CDR3 DNA follows: TGTGCCAGCAGTTTGACAGGATCCACCTACTATGGCTACACCTTC.

The rearrangement uses TRBV20-1 and TRBJ1-5; 8 nucleotides match TRBD1. This CDR3 is built from 11 residues. The germline V gene encodes CDR1 DFQATT and CDR2 SNEGSKA (reference sequence). J was trimmed by 16 bases and V by 1 base; bases with no gene match: 6. CDR3 DNA sequence: TGCAGTGCTAGAGTGACAGGGGAAGGACATTTT. Protein sequence: CSARVTGEGHF.

This clone was counted once. Here the CDR3 DNA reads TGTGCCACCAGCAGAGCCCGAACAGGGGGGTCCTACAATGAGCAGTTCTTC. Its translation is CATSRARTGGSYNEQFF. The V and J genes are TRBV15 and TRBJ2-1, with 8 bases that match TRBD1. The germline V gene has CDR1 LNHNV and CDR2 YYDKDF (reference sequence). With 1 base clipped from V and 1 base from J, the junction kept 6 bases outside the gene matches. The length of the CDR3 is 17 residues.

The genes are TRBV3-1 (or the pseudogene TRBV3-2) and TRBJ2-7; D unresolved. From germline, CDR1 is LGHDT and CDR2 YNNKEL (reference sequence). V shed 3 bases and J shed 1 base, with 10 bases lying between them. This CDR3 is built from 14 residues. Here the CDR3 DNA reads TGTGCCAGCAGCCATCCCGTTTCGTCCTACGAGCAGTACTTC. Residues: CASSHPVSSYEQYF.

This chain joins TRBV5-1 and TRBJ2-1; D is possibly TRBD2 (6 bases). V lost 2 bases to trimming and J lost 7 bases, with 16 bases between them. Germline-derived CDR1 and CDR2 are SGHRS and YFSETQ. The CDR3 extends over 15 amino acids. In DNA form, the CDR3 reads TGCGCCAGCAGCTTTACCGGGAGCCCCACAAATGAGCAGTTCTTC. This sequence encodes CASSFTGSPTNEQFF.

The chain is built from TRBV19 and TRBJ1-6; D remains unclear. Deletions cut 1 base from V and 8 bases from J, with 15 bases between. CDR3 length: 16 amino acids. Germline V gives CDR1 LNHDA, CDR2 SQIVND (reference sequence). The CDR3 DNA is TGTGCCAGTAGTATAGGCGCACGTTCGGGGTATTCACCCCTCCACTTT. As protein: CASSIGARSGYSPLHF.

This clone was observed a handful of times. The chain uses TRBV11-2 and TRBJ1-2; TRBD1 matches 9 bases. Losses at the gene ends were 3 bases for V and 6 bases for J; bases not matched to a gene: 11. From germline, CDR1 is SGHAT and CDR2 FQNNGV. CDR3 length: 16 residues. CDR3 bases: TGTGCCAGCAGCTTGTCCCCTCCCGACAGGGGGGATGGCTACACCTTC. Amino acids: CASSLSPPDRGDGYTF. The full variable domain, in which reference TRBV11-2 and TRBJ1-2 provide the parts outside the CDR3, is EAGVAQSPRYKIIEKRQSVAFWCNPISGHATLYWYQQILGQGPKLLIQFQNNGVVDDSQLPKDRFSAERLKGVDSTLKIQPAKLEDSAVYLCASSLSPPDRGDGYTFGSGTRLTVV.

V is TRBV3-1 (or the pseudogene TRBV3-2) and J is TRBJ1-1; D is ambiguous. Per germline, CDR1 LGHDT and CDR2 YNNKEL (reference sequence). The length of the CDR3 is 15 residues. V was shortened by 3 bases and J by 2 bases, with 13 bases between the two germline ends. The DNA for the CDR3 is TGTGCCAGCAGCCACGCTACGACAAAAAACACTGAAGCTTTCTTT. Translating gives CASSHATTKNTEAFF.

This rearrangement joins TRBV27 to TRBJ2-5, with 9 bases identical to TRBD1. Looked up from germline, CDR1 is MNHEY and CDR2 is SMNVEV (reference sequence). This CDR3 spans 16 amino acids. V shed 5 bases and J 1 base; nucleotides not matched to a gene: 8. The chain's CDR3 is CASSRGTGTFQETQYF. Written as DNA, the CDR3 is TGTGCCAGCAGTCGCGGGACAGGGACCTTCCAAGAGACCCAGTACTTC.

The chain joins TRBV19 to TRBJ2-2, with D possibly being TRBD1 (6 bases). Germline assignment: CDR1 LNHDA and CDR2 SQIVND (reference sequence). The CDR3 covers 16 residues. V was shortened by 5 bases and J by 5 bases, with 18 bases between the two germline ends. The CDR3 is CASSPPGQRWTGELFF. The CDR3 DNA sequence: TGTGCCAGTAGTCCACCGGGACAACGCTGGACCGGGGAGCTGTTTTTT. Variable domain in full (rest from reference TRBV19 and TRBJ2-2): DGGITQSPKYLFRKEGQNVTLSCEQNLNHDAMYWYRQDPGQGLRLIYYSQIVNDFQKGDIAEGYSVSREKKESFPLTVTSAQKNPTAFYLCASSPPGQRWTGELFFGEGSRLTVL.

CDR3 coding DNA: TGTGCCAGCAGCTTAGTCCGGGACACGTACAATGAGCAGTTCTTC. Amino acids: CASSLVRDTYNEQFF. This chain links TRBV7-8 with TRBJ2-1; a possible D gene is TRBD1 (6 bases). Germline CDR1 SGHVS, CDR2 FQNEAQ. Trimming took 1 base from V and 4 from J, leaving 11 bases between them. This CDR3 comprises 15 residues. Drawing the rest from reference TRBV7-8 and TRBJ2-1, the complete variable domain is GAGVSQSPRYKVAKRGQDVALRCDPISGHVSLFWYQQALGQGPEFLTYFQNEAQLDKSGLPSDRFFAERPEGSVSTLKIQRTQQEDSAVYLCASSLVRDTYNEQFFGPGTRLTVL.

This clone appeared once. The J gene is TRBJ2-7, the V gene TRBV9; 10 nucleotides match TRBD1. Germline V gene lookup returns CDR1 SGDLS and CDR2 YYNGEE. This CDR3 is 16 amino acids long. Unmatched junction bases numbered 6, after V lost 2 bases and J lost 1 base. Written as DNA, the CDR3 is TGTGCCAGCAGCGTCTCCGGGACAGGGGTATCCTACGAGCAGTACTTC. It codes for CASSVSGTGVSYEQYF.